The present TCR beta chain was sequenced within a study of blood T cells in healthy people across ages. Study-level points and caveats: Observed TCR beta diversity per million T cells went down as age went up. This fall followed a roughly linear course with age.

Trimming stripped 3 bases from V and 0 bases from J, with 8 bases between. CDR3 length equals 14 residues. Per germline, CDR1 MNHEY and CDR2 SMNVEV (reference sequence). With regard to this clonotype: Its antigen is still unknown.

A second PCR, run for roughly 7 to 12 cycles, used a sample-barcoded 5' primer plus a J-beta primer mix. Any given sample supplied a minimum of 3 million CDR3-containing paired-end reads. TCRdb itself ran the 5' RACE reads through MiXCR, one entry per CDR3 protein. The sample includes more than 1.4 million distinct CDR3 sequences, about 40% of them seen just once. The chain joins TRBV27 to TRBJ1-2; the D is unclear. This receptor was identified in a young woman in good health. The sample consisted of blood. The CDR3 spells CASSLKGPNYGYTF. CDR3 nucleotide sequence: TGTGCCAGCAGTTTGAAGGGTCCTAACTATGGCTACACCTTC.